A selection of T cell receptor beta chains follows, all from one sample in a study of T cells in Graves' hyperthyroidism and ophthalmopathy. From the multiplex PCR reads, TCRdb called clonotypes with MiXCR, one entry per CDR3 protein. The repertoire holds roughly 740,000 distinct CDR3 sequences, with roughly 15% as singletons. The sequenced sample was blood. These receptors were obtained from a man between 18 and 35 years old with Graves' hyperthyroidism. The CDR3 runs from the conserved cysteine through the conserved F or W. The D gene is left open where the match is weak. Only part of the rows carry a size: once, few, many, or a class if the clone is expanded.

J	size	length	V	D	CDR3	DNA
TRBJ1-1	few	18	TRBV28	TRBD1	CASTLGAETGVLFTEAFF	TGTGCCAGCACCTTGGGAGCCGAGACAGGGGTCTTATTCACTGAAGCTTTCTTT
TRBJ1-5	NA	17	TRBV6-1	NA	CASSEVAGAYSNQPQHF	TGTGCCAGCAGTGAAGTGGCGGGAGCTTATAGCAATCAGCCCCAGCATTTT
TRBJ2-7	many	13	TRBV3-1	NA	CASSRLSGLEQYF	TGTGCCAGCAGCAGGCTCTCCGGTTTGGAGCAGTACTTC
TRBJ1-5	few	12	TRBV2	NA	CASSEVSQPQHF	TGTGCCAGCAGTGAGGTGTCTCAGCCCCAGCATTTT
TRBJ2-7	few	14	TRBV10-3	TRBD1	CAITPDRGIYEQYF	TGTGCCATCACCCCGGACAGGGGGATTTACGAGCAGTACTTC
TRBJ2-1	many	19	TRBV7-2	NA	CASSLDYGVGRSSYNEQFF	TGTGCCAGCAGCTTAGATTACGGAGTAGGGCGGAGCTCCTACAATGAGCAGTTCTTC
TRBJ2-1	NA	14	TRBV29-1	NA	CSGEGEGRDNEQFF	TGCAGCGGGGAGGGGGAGGGCCGGGATAATGAGCAGTTCTTC
TRBJ2-1	many	14	TRBV5-1	NA	CASSLDGLSNEQFF	TGCGCCAGCAGCTTGGATGGACTGTCAAATGAGCAGTTCTTC
TRBJ2-7	many	14	TRBV6-2/TRBV6-3	TRBD2	CASRTSGSINEQYF	TGTGCCAGCAGAACTAGCGGGAGTATCAACGAGCAGTACTTC
TRBJ2-1	NA	14	TRBV12-3/TRBV12-4	NA	CASSDRNSWDEQFF	TGTGCCAGCAGCGACAGAAACTCCTGGGATGAGCAGTTCTTC
TRBJ2-7	few	13	TRBV7-3	NA	CASSLTRDHEQYF	TGTGCCAGCAGCTTAACCAGGGACCACGAGCAGTACTTC
TRBJ2-1	few	15	TRBV2	TRBD1	CASSGDRGSYNEQFF	TGTGCCAGCAGTGGGGACAGGGGATCCTACAATGAGCAGTTCTTC
TRBJ1-1	few	14	TRBV7-3	NA	CASSSGPLFTEAFF	TGTGCCAGCAGCTCCGGGCCCCTTTTCACTGAAGCTTTCTTT
TRBJ1-3	once	15	TRBV19	NA	CASRLQGFSGNTIYF	TGTGCCAGTAGGCTCCAGGGATTCTCTGGAAACACCATATATTTT
TRBJ1-1	many	14	TRBV5-1	NA	CASSLVVGNTEAFF	TGCGCCAGCAGCTTGGTCGTCGGGAACACTGAAGCTTTCTTT
TRBJ2-7	NA	15	TRBV6-1	NA	CASGDSGPSSYEQYF	TGTGCCAGCGGGGACAGCGGGCCCAGCTCCTACGAGCAGTACTTC
TRBJ1-1	NA	13	TRBV27	NA	CASLQGPNTEAFF	TGTGCCAGCCTTCAGGGGCCGAACACTGAAGCTTTCTTT
TRBJ2-1	NA	15	TRBV18	TRBD1	CASSPDRGNGNEQFF	TGTGCCAGCTCACCGGACAGGGGGAACGGCAATGAGCAGTTCTTC
TRBJ2-7	NA	18	TRBV13	NA	CASSLPFPGRSTVYEQYF	TGTGCCAGCAGCCTTCCCTTTCCGGGACGTAGTACCGTTTACGAGCAGTACTTC